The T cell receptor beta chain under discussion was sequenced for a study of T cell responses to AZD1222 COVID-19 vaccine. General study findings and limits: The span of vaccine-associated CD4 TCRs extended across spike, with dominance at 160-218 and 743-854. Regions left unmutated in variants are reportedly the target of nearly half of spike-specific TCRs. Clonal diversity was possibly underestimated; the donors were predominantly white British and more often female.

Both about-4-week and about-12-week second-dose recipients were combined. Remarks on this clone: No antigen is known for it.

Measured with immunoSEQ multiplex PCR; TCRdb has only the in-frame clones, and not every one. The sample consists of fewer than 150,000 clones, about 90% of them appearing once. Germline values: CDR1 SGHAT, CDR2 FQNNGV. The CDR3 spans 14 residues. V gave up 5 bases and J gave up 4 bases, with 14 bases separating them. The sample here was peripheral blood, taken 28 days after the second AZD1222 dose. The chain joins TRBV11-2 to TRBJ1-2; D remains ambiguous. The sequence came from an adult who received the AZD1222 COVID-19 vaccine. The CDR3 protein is CASSLSLKGYGYTF. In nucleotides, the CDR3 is TGTGCCAGCAGCCTTAGCCTTAAGGGCTATGGCTACACCTTC.